Below are 30 T cell receptor beta chains sequenced from a single sample in a study of early T cells in non-severe SARS-CoV-2 infection. Using its own MiXCR run on the 5' RACE reads, TCRdb lists one record per CDR3 protein. The sample comprises 70,000 to 90,000 distinct CDR3 sequences, about 11% of which are singletons, and around 4.7% rests with the top ten. Specimen: whole blood. These receptors were collected from an adult who was a healthcare worker with PCR-confirmed SARS-CoV-2 infection or an uninfected control (not recorded which).

This clonotype was observed at least ten times. This rearrangement joins TRBV10-1 to TRBJ1-5; D remains unclear. Germline V CDR1 and CDR2: WNHNN, SYGVQD (reference sequence). Trimming shortened V by 3 bases and J by 0 bases, and 0 bases separated the two germline ends. There are 12 residues in the CDR3. The CDR3 sequence: CASSDSNQPQHF. CDR3 DNA sequence: TGCGCCAGCAGTGATAGCAATCAGCCCCAGCATTTT.

The table lists this clonotype with a few counts. The genes are TRBV5-4 and TRBJ1-2, with D maybe TRBD1 (5 bases). From germline, CDR1 is SGHNT and CDR2 YYREEE (reference sequence). Trimming shortened V by 4 bases and J by 4 bases, and 17 bases separated the two germline ends. This CDR3 is 15 amino acids long. CDR3 bases: TGTGCCAGCAGCGCAACCCCCCGGGGCTCCTATGGCTACACCTTC. It encodes CASSATPRGSYGYTF. The entire variable domain, with the rest obtained from reference TRBV5-4 and TRBJ1-2, is as follows: ETGVTQSPTHLIKTRGQQVTLRCSSQSGHNTVSWYQQALGQGPQFIFQYYREEENGRGNFPPRFSGLQFPNYSSELNVNALELDDSALYLCASSATPRGSYGYTFGSGTRLTVV.

This chain connects TRBV7-2 to TRBJ2-2, with TRBD1 as a possible D gene (6 bases). The V and J ends lost 1 base and 3 bases respectively, with 9 bases between them. Germline CDR1 is SGHTA and CDR2 is FQGNSA. The CDR3 is 15 amino acids. The CDR3 DNA is TGTGCCAGCAGCTTAGACAGGGCCTACACCGGGGAGCTGTTTTTT. Protein product: CASSLDRAYTGELFF.

The chain combines TRBV12-3 or TRBV12-4 with TRBJ2-2, with a possible D match to TRBD1 (7 bases). The CDR3 spans 13 residues. Trimming stripped 5 bases from V and 9 bases from J, with 13 bases between. CDR3 in amino acids: CASSGTAGRELFF. CDR3 sequence (DNA): TGTGCCAGCAGTGGGACAGCGGGCCGGGAGCTGTTTTTT.

This clonotype occurred many times. The rearrangement links TRBV18 to TRBJ2-2; no reliable D call. V lost 1 base and J 4 bases, leaving 4 bases between the germline ends. This CDR3 has 13 amino acids. Per the germline V gene, CDR1 is KGHSH and CDR2 is LQKENI. DNA for the CDR3: TGTGCCAGCTCACCACGAAGCACCGGGGAGCTGTTTTTT. Encoded protein: CASSPRSTGELFF.

This clonotype was counted a few times. This chain links TRBV6-5 with TRBJ1-5; D is uncertain. The CDR3 has 14 amino acids. Trimming took off 6 bases at V and 3 bases at J, with 12 bases between the two ends. Germline-derived CDR1 and CDR2 are MNHEY and SVGAGI. This CDR3 reads CASSRNGDNQPQHF. For the CDR3, the DNA is TGTGCCAGCAGCAGGAATGGCGACAATCAGCCCCAGCATTTT.

The DNA for the CDR3 is TGTGCCAGCAGCTTAGCCGGCACCTACGAGCAGTACTTC. Protein product: CASSLAGTYEQYF. This chain joins TRBV7-9 and TRBJ2-7; D is unresolved. V shed 0 bases and J shed 2 bases, with 5 bases lying between them. From germline, CDR1 is SEHNR and CDR2 FQNEAQ (reference sequence). This CDR3 is 13 amino acids long.

Worth noting for this clonotype: This may be a read error: a much more frequent sequence differs by one nucleotide. J is TRBJ2-7 and V is TRBV12-3 or TRBV12-4; D gene uncertain. The CDR3 loop spans 13 amino acids. The CDR3 sequence: CATSFGRSYEQYF. In DNA, the CDR3 is TGTGCCACCAGTTTTGGCAGATCCTACGAGCAGTACTTC.

The chain has TRBV27 and TRBJ2-3; D remains ambiguous. With 5 bases removed from V and 7 bases from J, the gap between germline ends came to 19 bases. This CDR3 is 15 amino acids long. Germline V gene sequence: CDR1 MNHEY, CDR2 SMNVEV (reference sequence). Written as DNA, the CDR3 is TGTGCCAGCAGTCCGGCCCCGGAGAGGTTGCATACGCAGTATTTT. Translating it yields CASSPAPERLHTQYF.

This clonotype was detected many times. This sequence joins TRBV29-1 and TRBJ2-3, with D hard to call. CDR1 and CDR2 from the germline V gene are SQVTM and ANQGSEA. The CDR3 runs to 10 residues. Trimming stripped 4 bases from V and 6 bases from J, with 5 bases between. CDR3 region: CSVVSDTQYF. In DNA form, the CDR3 reads TGCAGCGTTGTGAGTGATACGCAGTATTTT.

This clonotype was recorded a few times. This chain uses TRBV10-1 with TRBJ1-3; D is possibly TRBD1 (5 bases). V lost 11 bases, J lost 0 bases, and 11 bases lay in between. This CDR3 contains 13 residues. Germline CDR1 reads WNHNN; CDR2 reads SYGVQD (reference sequence). The CDR3 loop reads CASSGPSGNTIYF. Written as DNA, the CDR3 is TGCGCCTCCTCGGGGCCCTCTGGAAACACCATATATTTT.

Many counts were recorded for this clonotype. The chain couples TRBV7-9 to TRBJ2-1, with D unclear. This CDR3 contains 15 residues. V dropped 5 bases and J dropped 4 bases, with 15 bases sitting between them. CDR1 is SEHNR and CDR2 is FQNEAQ in the germline V gene (reference sequence). Here the CDR3 DNA reads TGTGCCAGCAGCGATGGCCAAGGCTTTTACAATGAGCAGTTCTTC. Translation: CASSDGQGFYNEQFF. The variable domain in full, completed from reference TRBV7-9 and TRBJ2-1, reads DTGVSQNPRHKITKRGQNVTFRCDPISEHNRLYWYRQTLGQGPEFLTYFQNEAQLEKSRLLSDRFSAERPKGSFSTLEIQRTEQGDSAMYLCASSDGQGFYNEQFFGPGTRLTVL.

The genes are TRBV19 and TRBJ1-5, with D tentatively TRBD1 (6 bases). The germline V and J ends were trimmed by 5 bases and 5 bases, with 22 bases remaining between them. Germline values: CDR1 LNHDA, CDR2 SQIVND (reference sequence). The CDR3 loop spans 17 amino acids. The CDR3, as DNA: TGTGCCAGTAGTCCGTCGGACAGTCGGGGATTGCATCAGCCCCAGCATTTT. It codes for CASSPSDSRGLHQPQHF.

This clonotype was picked up a small number of times. The rearrangement joins TRBV10-2 to TRBJ2-5, with TRBD1 identical over 7 bases. Germline V CDR1 and CDR2: WSHSY, SAAADI. Trimming removed 0 bases from V and 2 bases from J; junction bases left unmatched: 3. The CDR3 covers 15 residues. This chain's CDR3 is CASSESGRGQETQYF. CDR3 nucleotides: TGCGCCAGCAGTGAGTCGGGCAGGGGGCAAGAGACCCAGTACTTC.

This clonotype was found a few times. V and J are TRBV6-5 and TRBJ2-7; the D call may be TRBD1 or TRBD2 (7 bases each). V was pared by 5 bases and J by 1 base, with 18 bases between. Germline V gives CDR1 MNHEY, CDR2 SVGAGI. This CDR3 spans 16 amino acids. The CDR3 DNA follows: TGTGCCAGCAGTAAATCCCCCAGGGGGGGATCCTACGAGCAGTACTTC. This gives the protein CASSKSPRGGSYEQYF.

This clonotype was seen many times. The chain recombines TRBV7-2 with TRBJ2-3; TRBD1 might be the D (5 bases). V was pared by 5 bases and J by 7 bases, with 13 bases between. The CDR3 contains 13 residues. CDR1 SGHTA and CDR2 FQGNSA come from the germline V gene. CDR3 DNA: TGTGCCAGCAGCCTACAGGAGTTTAATACGCAGTATTTT. It yields the protein CASSLQEFNTQYF.

This clonotype was seen ten or more times. This chain links TRBV15 with TRBJ2-3, with D perhaps TRBD1 (5 bases). The CDR3 loop spans 14 amino acids. Trimming left V 3 bases short and J 0 bases short, with 7 bases between. CDR1 is LNHNV, CDR2 YYDKDF, per germline (reference sequence). This chain's CDR3 is CATSRDISTDTQYF. The DNA of the CDR3 is TGTGCCACCAGCAGGGACATTAGCACAGATACGCAGTATTTT. Using reference TRBV15 and TRBJ2-3 for the parts outside the CDR3, the full variable domain is DAMVIQNPRYQVTQFGKPVTLSCSQTLNHNVMYWYQQKSSQAPKLLFHYYDKDFNNEADTPDNFQSRRPNTSFCFLDIRSPGLGDTAMYLCATSRDISTDTQYFGPGTRLTVL.

J is TRBJ2-7 and V is TRBV12-3 or TRBV12-4; TRBD2 matches at 7 bases. The CDR3 totals 14 residues. The ends lost 6 bases at V and 5 bases at J; junction bases unmatched: 10. This CDR3 is CASSSGRRFHEQYF. CDR3 DNA: TGTGCCAGCAGCTCCGGGAGGCGTTTCCACGAGCAGTACTTC.

This clonotype was recorded at least ten times. J is TRBJ1-5 and V is TRBV20-1; D not resolved. This CDR3 contains 14 residues. Germline V gives CDR1 DFQATT, CDR2 SNEGSKA (reference sequence). V was pared by 7 bases and J by 1 base, with 14 bases between. The CDR3 protein is CSVEPKGSNQPQHF. CDR3 nucleotides: TGCAGTGTCGAACCAAAGGGAAGCAATCAGCCCCAGCATTTT.

In its sample, this clonotype was seen many times. The J gene is TRBJ2-1, the V gene TRBV7-8; 10 bases map to TRBD1. In germline, CDR1 is SGHVS, CDR2 FQNEAQ. The CDR3 has 15 residues. Trimming removed 6 bases from V and 2 bases from J; junction bases left unmatched: 4. In DNA form, the CDR3 reads TGTGCCAGCAGGACCGGGACAGGGGCCTACAATGAGCAGTTCTTC. This sequence encodes CASRTGTGAYNEQFF.

The sample holds many counts of this clonotype. This chain joins TRBV11-2 and TRBJ2-2; no clear D. The CDR3 is 16 amino acids. Per germline, CDR1 SGHAT and CDR2 FQNNGV. Trimming removed 0 bases at V and 6 bases at J, with 14 bases between. CDR3 loop: CASSLDRTAGPGELFF. The CDR3 nucleotides are TGTGCCAGCAGCTTAGATCGCACGGCAGGTCCCGGGGAGCTGTTTTTT.

This clonotype was detected many times. The J gene is TRBJ2-4, the V gene TRBV6-2 or TRBV6-3; D not certain. Germline V lookup: CDR1 MNHEY, CDR2 SVGEGT. The CDR3 has 14 residues. V was pared by 6 bases and J by 1 base, with 10 bases between. The CDR3, as DNA: TGTGCCAGCAGGACGGGTCCGGCCAAAAACATTCAGTACTTC. Protein sequence: CASRTGPAKNIQYF.

The chain links TRBV7-9 to TRBJ2-3; D is possibly TRBD2 (6 bases). Per germline, CDR1 SEHNR and CDR2 FQNEAQ (reference sequence). CDR3 length equals 14 residues. V dropped 3 bases and J dropped 5 bases, with 12 bases sitting between them. The CDR3, as DNA: TGTGCCAGCAGCTTGATCGGGCGGGGAGATACGCAGTATTTT. Translation gives CASSLIGRGDTQYF.

This clonotype was seen repeatedly, ten times or more. V and J are TRBV2 and TRBJ2-2; 7 bases line up with TRBD1. The CDR3 has 15 residues. CDR1 is SNHLY, CDR2 FYNNEI, per germline. After removal of 5 bases from V and 0 bases from J, the junction contained 3 bases not matched to a gene. CDR3 residues: CASSKQGTNTGELFF. The CDR3 nucleotides read TGTGCCAGCAGTAAACAGGGGACGAACACCGGGGAGCTGTTTTTT.

CDR3 nucleotide sequence: TGTGCCAGCAGTGCCCTTGGGGACAGCACGTACGAGCAGTACTTC. It specifies CASSALGDSTYEQYF. V and J are TRBV27 and TRBJ2-7; 7 positions match TRBD1. The ends lost 5 bases at V and 4 bases at J; junction bases unmatched: 11. The length of the CDR3 is 15 residues. CDR1 and CDR2 from the germline V gene are MNHEY and SMNVEV (reference sequence).

The rearrangement links TRBV7-2 to TRBJ1-1; 8 nucleotides align to TRBD1. The CDR3 is made up of 16 amino acids. In germline, CDR1 is SGHTA, CDR2 FQGNSA. V shed 5 bases and J 10 bases; nucleotides not matched to a gene: 18. In DNA, the CDR3 is TGTGCCAGCAGCCTATCGCAGGGGGCGGCAGGACAGACAGCTTTCTTT. This encodes CASSLSQGAAGQTAFF.

V gene TRBV14 combines with J gene TRBJ2-5, with D possibly being TRBD2 (6 bases). The V and J ends lost 3 bases and 2 bases respectively, with 13 bases between them. Germline values: CDR1 SGHDN, CDR2 FVKESK. The CDR3 spans 15 residues. CDR3 DNA sequence: TGTGCCAGCAGCCAGCAAATGGGGAGGCAAGAGACCCAGTACTTC. It encodes CASSQQMGRQETQYF.

The chain links TRBV18 to TRBJ1-4; D gene ambiguous. V lost 4 bases and J 0 bases, leaving 6 bases between the germline ends. This CDR3 has 14 residues. Germline lookup yields CDR1 KGHSH and CDR2 LQKENI. CDR3 DNA: TGTGCCAGCTCACAGGGTTCAACTAATGAAAAACTGTTTTTT. Translation gives CASSQGSTNEKLFF. The variable domain in full, completed from reference TRBV18 and TRBJ1-4, reads NAGVMQNPRHLVRRRGQEARLRCSPMKGHSHVYWYRQLPEEGLKFMVYLQKENIIDESGMPKERFSAEFPKEGPSILRIQQVVRGDSAAYFCASSQGSTNEKLFFGSGTQLSVL.

This clonotype was seen more than once but under ten times. CDR3 amino acids: CSALGQSSYNSPLHF. The CDR3 nucleotides are TGCAGTGCTCTAGGACAGAGCTCCTATAATTCACCCCTCCACTTT. This rearrangement joins TRBV20-1 to TRBJ1-6; weak D call: TRBD1 (6 bases). CDR1 DFQATT and CDR2 SNEGSKA come from the germline V gene (reference sequence). V was clipped by 5 bases and J by 0 bases, with 11 bases between them. The CDR3 consists of 15 residues.

V gene TRBV9 combines with J gene TRBJ2-7; the D is unclear. Germline CDR1 reads SGDLS; CDR2 reads YYNGEE. This CDR3 is built from 16 residues. Trimming shortened V by 0 bases and J by 0 bases, and 13 bases separated the two germline ends. The CDR3 protein is CASSVGAGPLSYEQYF. CDR3 DNA sequence: TGTGCCAGCAGCGTAGGGGCAGGACCACTCTCCTACGAGCAGTACTTC.